In its sample, the clone carrying this T cell receptor (beta chain) was seen a few times. This specimen belongs to a study of glioma-infiltrating T cells after dendritic cell vaccination. Primers: 60 V beta forward and 13 J beta reverse. Method: immunoSEQ multiplex PCR; TCRdb's copy keeps in-frame clones and lacks some. The sample shows around 97,000 clones, about four fifths of them seen only once. V was trimmed by 5 bases and J by 5 bases, leaving 15 bases between them. CDR1 WNHNN and CDR2 SYGVQD come from the germline V gene (reference sequence). The CDR3 runs to 14 residues. The input for sequencing was blood, taken before dendritic cell vaccination. This chain connects TRBV10-1 to TRBJ1-2, with D possibly TRBD1 on 6 matching bases. The TCR sequence derives from a human donor with glioblastoma. CDR3 nucleotides: TGCGCCAGCAGTCCACAGGGCTTCGATTATGGCTACACCTTC. Its protein is CASSPQGFDYGYTF.